These 12 T cell receptor beta chains were all obtained from the same sample, sequenced in a study of blood T cell repertoires in COVID-19. Data came from immunoSEQ multiplex PCR; TCRdb stores just in-frame clones and leaves some out. The table lists 250,000 to 300,000 clones, more than 70% of them singletons. The sample comprised peripheral blood. Receptors originate from a woman aged 40-49 years who had recovered from COVID-19.

This chain connects TRBV5-5 to TRBJ1-4; no clear D. Germline values: CDR1 SGHKS, CDR2 YYEKEE (reference sequence). The CDR3 spans 14 residues. The germline V and J ends were trimmed by 4 bases and 7 bases, with 14 bases remaining between them. The CDR3 region is CASSDTRGSEKLFF. The CDR3 DNA reads TGTGCCAGCAGCGACACACGGGGAAGTGAAAAACTGTTTTTT.

V gene TRBV4-2 combines with J gene TRBJ2-7, with D perhaps matching TRBD2 (6 bases). Looked up from germline, CDR1 is LGHNA and CDR2 is YNFKEQ. The CDR3 spans 15 residues. Trimming shortened V by 1 base and J by 2 bases, and 12 bases separated the two germline ends. DNA for the CDR3: TGTGCCAGCAGCCAAGGCCTAGCGCCGACCTACGAGCAGTACTTC. Protein product: CASSQGLAPTYEQYF.

The chain couples TRBV28 to TRBJ1-5; 10 bases are a match to TRBD1. The V and J ends lost 5 bases and 4 bases, in that order; junction bases with no gene match: 14. Germline values: CDR1 MDHEN, CDR2 SYDVKM. The length of the CDR3 is 18 residues. This chain's CDR3 is CASSLSGQGIVGNQPQHF. The CDR3 DNA sequence: TGTGCCAGCAGTCTCTCGGGACAGGGGATAGTAGGGAATCAGCCCCAGCATTTT.

This clone occurred a few times. The chain links TRBV3-1 (or the pseudogene TRBV3-2) to TRBJ2-2, with 10 nucleotides matching TRBD2. CDR3 length: 15 residues. The germline V gene has CDR1 LGHDT and CDR2 YNNKEL (reference sequence). The ends lost 1 base at V and 6 bases at J; junction bases unmatched: 2. DNA of the CDR3: TGTGCCAGCAGCCAAGGTAGCGGGAGGCCCGGGGAGCTGTTTTTT. Encoded protein: CASSQGSGRPGELFF.

The chain joins TRBV30 to TRBJ1-2, with D tentatively TRBD1 (6 bases). The CDR3 runs to 12 residues. Trimming cost V 5 bases and J 8 bases, with 15 bases left between them. Per the germline V gene, CDR1 is GTSNPN and CDR2 is SVGIG (reference sequence). The CDR3 DNA sequence: TGTGCCTGGCGGACAGTGTCAAGGGGCTACACCTTC. This translates into CAWRTVSRGYTF.

This clone was picked up one time. The V and J genes are TRBV6-6 and TRBJ2-7, with D possibly TRBD1 on 6 matching bases. With 6 bases removed from V and 2 bases from J, the gap between germline ends came to 14 bases. Germline loops: CDR1 MNHNY, CDR2 SVGAGI (reference sequence). The CDR3 runs 14 residues. The CDR3 is CASSLQGPPYEQYV. CDR3 DNA: TGTGCCAGCAGCTTACAGGGTCCCCCCTACGAGCAGTACGTC.

CDR3: CASSQGGSRANTGELFF. CDR3 in DNA: TGCGCCAGCAGCCAAGGGGGTAGCAGGGCGAACACCGGGGAGCTGTTTTTT. J is TRBJ2-2 and V is TRBV4-1, with a tentative D call TRBD1 (5 bases). Deletions cut 1 base from V and 0 bases from J, with 12 bases between. CDR1 and CDR2 from the germline V gene are MGHRA and YSYEKL. CDR3 length: 17 residues.

The V call is TRBV6-2 or TRBV6-3, the J call TRBJ1-1, with D uncertain. The CDR3 length is 13 residues. Germline CDR1 reads MNHEY; CDR2 reads SVGEGT. V dropped 5 bases and J dropped 1 base, with 8 bases sitting between them. The CDR3 bases are TGTGCCAGCAGTGTCCTACCGAACACTGAAGCTTTCTTT. Its translation: CASSVLPNTEAFF.

The CDR3 coding sequence is TGCGCCAGCAGCCAGAGGACAGGGGGCGGCTATGGCTACACCTTC. Protein product: CASSQRTGGGYGYTF. The V gene is TRBV4-1, the J gene TRBJ1-2; 11 bases agree with TRBD1. The CDR3 consists of 15 residues. Germline CDR1 is MGHRA and CDR2 is YSYEKL. J was trimmed by 4 bases and V by 3 bases; bases with no gene match: 4.

The CDR3 coding sequence is TGTGCCAGCAGCCCCGGGGCGGGGAACTCCTACAATGAGCAGTTCTTC. This translates into CASSPGAGNSYNEQFF. This chain links TRBV3-1 (or the pseudogene TRBV3-2) with TRBJ2-1; possibly TRBD2 for D (6 bases). Germline CDR1 LGHDT, CDR2 YNNKEL (reference sequence). V shed 4 bases and J shed 0 bases, with 13 bases lying between them. The CDR3 extends over 16 amino acids.

CDR3 coding DNA: TGTGCCAGCAGCGAACTTTTGGGGGACAGGGGGCCTTCCTACGAGCAGTACTTC. It specifies CASSELLGDRGPSYEQYF. The chain joins TRBV27 to TRBJ2-7, with 12 bases identical to TRBD1. CDR1 and CDR2 from the germline V gene are MNHEY and SMNVEV (reference sequence). Trimming at V came to 6 bases and at J to 1 base, leaving 13 bases not matched to a gene. The CDR3 covers 18 residues.

This chain links TRBV7-3 with TRBJ1-2; D not certain. Germline values: CDR1 SGHTA, CDR2 FQGTGA. The CDR3 totals 13 residues. Trimming left V 3 bases short and J 4 bases short, with 9 bases between. CDR3 coding DNA: TGTGCCAGCAGCTTGAACGGTCGCTATGGCTACACCTTC. As protein: CASSLNGRYGYTF.